These T cell receptor beta chains were read from a single sample in a study of blood T cell repertoires in COVID-19. Libraries were prepared by immunoSEQ multiplex PCR; TCRdb keeps only in-frame clonotypes and omits some of them. The sample consists of under 250,000 clones, about four fifths of them appearing once. Sequencing was carried out using PBMCs or T cells enriched from blood (not recorded which). The receptors derive from a man between 60 and 70 years old who had recovered from COVID-19. CDR3s include the opening cysteine and the closing phenylalanine or tryptophan. The order of the fields is CDR3 length, J gene, V gene, D gene, CDR3 DNA, CDR3 protein. D genes are given only for firm matches.

>15|TRBJ1-2|TRBV7-2|TRBD1
TGTGCCAGCAGCTTAGCGCTTGGACAGGTTTATGGCTACACCTTC
CASSLALGQVYGYTF
>14|TRBJ2-7|TRBV4-2|TRBD2
TGTGCCAGCAGCCCGGGACTAGCGGGGGTTGAGCAGTACTTC
CASSPGLAGVEQYF
>19|TRBJ2-3|TRBV2|TRBD2
TGTGCCAGCACCCGTTACTTGACTAGCGGGGGGGCCAACACAGATACGCAGTATTTT
CASTRYLTSGGANTDTQYF
>12|TRBJ1-2|TRBV11-1|.
TGTGCCAGCAGCTTAGAAGGGGCCGGCTACACCTTC
CASSLEGAGYTF
>15|TRBJ2-3|TRBV7-2|.
TGTGCCAGCAGCTTACTAGGGGGTAGCACAGATACGCAGTATTTT
CASSLLGGSTDTQYF
>15|TRBJ1-4|TRBV5-1|.
TGCGCCAGCAGCTTGGTGGGGGGGTTAAATGAAAAACTGTTTTTT
CASSLVGGLNEKLFF
>13|TRBJ1-2|TRBV19|TRBD1
TGTGCCAGTAGTATCCGGGACAGCTATGGCTACACCTTC
CASSIRDSYGYTF
>17|TRBJ1-3|TRBV5-4|TRBD1
TGTGCCAGCAGCTTGGGGGGGACAGGCGTCTCTGGAAACACCATATATTTT
CASSLGGTGVSGNTIYF
>16|TRBJ2-7|TRBV10-2|.
TGCGCCAGCAGTGATCGCGTAGGAGGGGTGCTGCACGAGCAGTACTTC
CASSDRVGGVLHEQYF
>16|TRBJ1-6|TRBV2|TRBD1
TGTGCCAGTTACCCCCAGGGGGCTCGGTTAAATTCACCCCTCCACTTT
CASYPQGARLNSPLHF
>13|TRBJ1-2|TRBV7-2|.
TGTGCCAGCAGCTTCCCAGGCTACTATGGCTACACCTTC
CASSFPGYYGYTF
>13|TRBJ1-1|TRBV19|.
TGTGCCAGTAGTATAAGACAGACCACTGAAGCTTTCTTT
CASSIRQTTEAFF
>14|TRBJ2-1|TRBV7-8|.
TGTGCCAGCAGCCTTGGGGCCTATTACAATGAGCAGTTCTTC
CASSLGAYYNEQFF
>15|TRBJ1-2|TRBV27|TRBD1
TGTGCCAGCAGTATCTCCGGGACAGGGAGCTATGGCTACACCTTC
CASSISGTGSYGYTF
>14|TRBJ2-3|TRBV24-1|.
TGTGCCACCAGTGATTTACACAGCGGAGATACGCAGTATTTT
CATSDLHSGDTQYF
>19|TRBJ1-5|TRBV5-8|TRBD1
TGTGCCAGCAGCCGAAATAAAGGGACAGGGGGCTTCAGCAATCAGCCCCAGCATTTT
CASSRNKGTGGFSNQPQHF
>13|TRBJ2-2|TRBV19|TRBD1
TGTGCCGTACAGGGGGCGAACACCGGGGAGCTGTTTTTT
CAVQGANTGELFF
>14|TRBJ2-7|TRBV15|TRBD2
TGTGCCACCAGCAGAGATCGGACTAGTCTAGAGCAGTACTTC
CATSRDRTSLEQYF